The rows below give T cell receptor beta chains drawn from one sample of a study of T cells in tuberculosis. Sequenced by immunoSEQ multiplex PCR; TCRdb stores in-frame clones only, minus some. This repertoire shows approximately 88,000 clones, roughly 91% found once; its top ten account for less than 2.5%. Input material: CD1b-GMM tetramer-negative cells sorted from PBMCs. The receptors shown here come from an adult woman with latent tuberculosis. CDR3s include the opening cysteine and the closing phenylalanine or tryptophan. Fields, in order: clone size, D gene, J gene, V gene, CDR3 DNA, CDR3 protein. A D gene is named only where the DNA matches it firmly. Only part of the rows carry a size: once, few, many, or a class if the clone is expanded.

clone size: -
D gene: TRBD1
J gene: TRBJ1-2
V gene: TRBV9
CDR3 DNA: TGTGCCAGCAGCGTAGGGGGGACAGGGCTAGCCTATGGCTACACCTTC
CDR3 protein: CASSVGGTGLAYGYTF

clone size: -
D gene: TRBD1
J gene: TRBJ1-1
V gene: TRBV5-4
CDR3 DNA: TGTGCCAGCAGACCGGGACAGCTGAACACTGAAGCTTTCTTT
CDR3 protein: CASRPGQLNTEAFF

clone size: -
D gene: TRBD2
J gene: TRBJ2-3
V gene: TRBV2
CDR3 DNA: TGTGCCAGCAGTGATAGCGGGGGGTTCACAGATACGCAGTATTTT
CDR3 protein: CASSDSGGFTDTQYF

clone size: -
D gene: -
J gene: TRBJ2-1
V gene: TRBV13
CDR3 DNA: TGTGCCAGCAGCTTAGGGGGCATTAGTGAGCAGTTCTTC
CDR3 protein: CASSLGGISEQFF

clone size: once
D gene: TRBD1
J gene: TRBJ2-1
V gene: TRBV4-3
CDR3 DNA: TGCGCCAGCAGCCAAGAGGTGAGAGGGGGCGATGAGCAGTTCTTC
CDR3 protein: CASSQEVRGGDEQFF

clone size: -
D gene: TRBD2
J gene: TRBJ2-1
V gene: TRBV4-2
CDR3 DNA: TGTGCCAGCAGCCAAGAGGCCAGCGGGGTCAACAATGAGCAGTTCTTC
CDR3 protein: CASSQEASGVNNEQFF

clone size: -
D gene: -
J gene: TRBJ1-2
V gene: TRBV7-2
CDR3 DNA: TGTGCCAGCAGCTTCGGAGCGCCGAACTATGGCTACACCTTC
CDR3 protein: CASSFGAPNYGYTF

clone size: -
D gene: TRBD1
J gene: TRBJ1-2
V gene: TRBV5-8
CDR3 DNA: TGTGCCAGCAGCGTTTACAGGGGGCGCAACTATGGCTACACCTTC
CDR3 protein: CASSVYRGRNYGYTF

clone size: -
D gene: -
J gene: TRBJ1-5
V gene: TRBV28
CDR3 DNA: TGTGCCAGCAGCCCGGGACACCTAAATCAGCCCCAGCATTTT
CDR3 protein: CASSPGHLNQPQHF

clone size: -
D gene: -
J gene: TRBJ2-5
V gene: TRBV5-1
CDR3 DNA: TGCGCCAGCAGCTTAGGAGGGTTCGGAGACCAAGAGACCCAGTACTTC
CDR3 protein: CASSLGGFGDQETQYF

clone size: -
D gene: -
J gene: TRBJ1-6
V gene: TRBV5-4
CDR3 DNA: TGTGCCAGCAGCCCCGACAGGACCTATTCACCCCTCCACTTT
CDR3 protein: CASSPDRTYSPLHF

clone size: -
D gene: TRBD1
J gene: TRBJ1-2
V gene: TRBV6-1
CDR3 DNA: TGTGCCAGCAGTGATAACAGGGGGCGGGGTGGCTACACCTTC
CDR3 protein: CASSDNRGRGGYTF

clone size: -
D gene: -
J gene: TRBJ1-1
V gene: TRBV5-6
CDR3 DNA: TGTGCCAGCAGCTTGTTAGGTTCCGTCGGGGCTTTCTTT
CDR3 protein: CASSLLGSVGAFF

clone size: -
D gene: TRBD1
J gene: TRBJ1-2
V gene: TRBV5-6
CDR3 DNA: TGTGCCAGCAGTTCAGGGGGCGAAGGAGTATATGGCTACACCTTC
CDR3 protein: CASSSGGEGVYGYTF

clone size: once
D gene: -
J gene: TRBJ2-7
V gene: TRBV5-4
CDR3 DNA: TGTGCCAGCAGCCTCGACTTGAGCTCCTACGAGCAGTACTTC
CDR3 protein: CASSLDLSSYEQYF

clone size: -
D gene: TRBD2
J gene: TRBJ2-5
V gene: TRBV7-2
CDR3 DNA: TGTGCCAGCAGCTTAGACGCCGGGGGGCAAGAGACCCAGTACTTC
CDR3 protein: CASSLDAGGQETQYF

clone size: -
D gene: -
J gene: TRBJ2-1
V gene: TRBV9
CDR3 DNA: TGTGCCAGCAGCCCGGGACTCCCCAAAAATGAGCAGTTCTTC
CDR3 protein: CASSPGLPKNEQFF

clone size: -
D gene: -
J gene: TRBJ2-3
V gene: TRBV9
CDR3 DNA: TGTGCCAGCAGCGTAACGGGGGGCTACACAGATACGCAGTATTTT
CDR3 protein: CASSVTGGYTDTQYF

clone size: -
D gene: TRBD1
J gene: TRBJ2-3
V gene: TRBV27
CDR3 DNA: TGTGCCAGCAGTTCCAGAGGACAGGGCACAGATACGCAGTATTTT
CDR3 protein: CASSSRGQGTDTQYF

clone size: -
D gene: -
J gene: TRBJ2-3
V gene: TRBV4-1
CDR3 DNA: TGCGCCAGCAGCCCCAACGCGGCCAGCGGCACAGATACGCAGTATTTT
CDR3 protein: CASSPNAASGTDTQYF

clone size: once
D gene: TRBD2
J gene: TRBJ2-5
V gene: TRBV6-4
CDR3 DNA: TGTGCCAGCAGCCGCTCCGGGAGGGGCGGAGAGACCCAGTACTTC
CDR3 protein: CASSRSGRGGETQYF

clone size: -
D gene: -
J gene: TRBJ1-2
V gene: TRBV5-1
CDR3 DNA: TGCGCCAGCAGCTTGACAGGGATGAACTATGGCTACACCTTC
CDR3 protein: CASSLTGMNYGYTF

clone size: -
D gene: TRBD1
J gene: TRBJ2-1
V gene: TRBV19
CDR3 DNA: TGTGCCAGTAGTGCTTTGGACAGGGGGATGGGTGAGCAGTTCTTC
CDR3 protein: CASSALDRGMGEQFF

clone size: -
D gene: TRBD2
J gene: TRBJ2-1
V gene: TRBV7-2
CDR3 DNA: TGTGCCAGCAGCTCAACTAGCGGGGCTTACAATGAGCAGTTCTTC
CDR3 protein: CASSSTSGAYNEQFF

clone size: -
D gene: TRBD2
J gene: TRBJ2-1
V gene: TRBV4-2
CDR3 DNA: TGTGCCAGCAGCCTGACTAGCGGGAGATACAATGAGCAGTTCTTC
CDR3 protein: CASSLTSGRYNEQFF

clone size: -
D gene: TRBD1
J gene: TRBJ1-6
V gene: TRBV6-1
CDR3 DNA: TGTGCCAGCAGTGGGGTGCAGGGGGCGTATAATTCACCCCTCCACTTT
CDR3 protein: CASSGVQGAYNSPLHF

clone size: -
D gene: TRBD1
J gene: TRBJ2-1
V gene: TRBV7-2
CDR3 DNA: TGTGCCAGCGCAGGGGGCGGGTATCGCAATGAGCAGTTCTTC
CDR3 protein: CASAGGGYRNEQFF

clone size: -
D gene: TRBD1
J gene: TRBJ2-5
V gene: TRBV28
CDR3 DNA: TGTGCCAGCAGCCCTCGACAGGGCGGTGAAGAGACCCAGTACTTC
CDR3 protein: CASSPRQGGEETQYF

clone size: -
D gene: -
J gene: TRBJ2-7
V gene: TRBV7-8
CDR3 DNA: TGTGCCAGCAGCTTAGGGACAGCGAGCAACGAGCAGTACTTC
CDR3 protein: CASSLGTASNEQYF

clone size: -
D gene: -
J gene: TRBJ2-5
V gene: TRBV11-2
CDR3 DNA: TGTGCCAGCAGCCCCAAAGCAGGGGGGGAGACCCAGTACTTC
CDR3 protein: CASSPKAGGETQYF

clone size: once
D gene: -
J gene: TRBJ1-4
V gene: TRBV19
CDR3 DNA: TGTGCCAGTAGTATTACGGGGAGCAATGAAAAACTGTTTTTT
CDR3 protein: CASSITGSNEKLFF

clone size: -
D gene: -
J gene: TRBJ1-1
V gene: TRBV6-5
CDR3 DNA: TGTGCCAGCTGGACAGAGACGAACACTGAAGCTTTCTTT
CDR3 protein: CASWTETNTEAFF

clone size: -
D gene: -
J gene: TRBJ1-2
V gene: TRBV27
CDR3 DNA: TGTGCCAGCAGTTTAACTGGGGCCGGCTATGGCTACACCTTC
CDR3 protein: CASSLTGAGYGYTF

clone size: -
D gene: -
J gene: TRBJ1-2
V gene: TRBV6-5
CDR3 DNA: TGTGCCAGCAGTTACTCGACAAACTATGGCTACACCTTC
CDR3 protein: CASSYSTNYGYTF

clone size: -
D gene: TRBD1
J gene: TRBJ2-1
V gene: TRBV4-1
CDR3 DNA: TGCGCCAGCGGGTCCGGGACAGGGCCGAATGAGCAGTTCTTC
CDR3 protein: CASGSGTGPNEQFF

clone size: -
D gene: TRBD2
J gene: TRBJ2-3
V gene: TRBV27
CDR3 DNA: TGTGCCAGCAGTTCGGGGCTAGCGGGGGGTAGCAGGGGTACAGATACGCAGTATTTT
CDR3 protein: CASSSGLAGGSRGTDTQYF

clone size: -
D gene: -
J gene: TRBJ2-1
V gene: TRBV27
CDR3 DNA: TGTGCCAGCAGTTTATACCCCCCCACGACAGGCCCCGGGAGGTACAATGAGCAGTTCTTC
CDR3 protein: CASSLYPPTTGPGRYNEQFF

clone size: -
D gene: -
J gene: TRBJ2-3
V gene: TRBV11-3
CDR3 DNA: TGTGCCAGCAGCGCCGGTTCTTACACAGATACGCAGTATTTT
CDR3 protein: CASSAGSYTDTQYF

clone size: few
D gene: TRBD1
J gene: TRBJ1-5
V gene: TRBV19
CDR3 DNA: TGTGCCAGTAGGTCAGGACAGGGAGGGCAGCCCCAGCATTTT
CDR3 protein: CASRSGQGGQPQHF

clone size: -
D gene: -
J gene: TRBJ2-3
V gene: TRBV2
CDR3 DNA: TGTGCCAGCAGTGTCCAGTCAGGGGACCGCTTCTCCACAGATACGCAGTATTTT
CDR3 protein: CASSVQSGDRFSTDTQYF

clone size: -
D gene: -
J gene: TRBJ2-3
V gene: TRBV5-1
CDR3 DNA: TGCGCCAGCAGGGAGGAAGGGGGTCCTCTGGGGACGCAGTATTTT
CDR3 protein: CASREEGGPLGTQYF

clone size: -
D gene: -
J gene: TRBJ2-1
V gene: TRBV10-1
CDR3 DNA: TGCGCCAGCAGTGGACCAGGGCCCCATGAGCAGTTCTTC
CDR3 protein: CASSGPGPHEQFF

clone size: -
D gene: -
J gene: TRBJ2-1
V gene: TRBV7-9
CDR3 DNA: TGTGCCAGCAGCTTTCGCGGGGATGAGCAGTTCTTC
CDR3 protein: CASSFRGDEQFF

clone size: -
D gene: -
J gene: TRBJ1-6
V gene: TRBV4-1
CDR3 DNA: TGCGCCAGCAGCCAAGGCCCCGGGACAACGCATTCACCCCTCCACTTT
CDR3 protein: CASSQGPGTTHSPLHF

clone size: -
D gene: TRBD1
J gene: TRBJ1-1
V gene: TRBV5-1
CDR3 DNA: TGCGCCAGCAGCTCGGGACAGGATTATTGGGACACTGAAGCTTTCTTT
CDR3 protein: CASSSGQDYWDTEAFF

clone size: -
D gene: TRBD1
J gene: TRBJ1-1
V gene: TRBV27
CDR3 DNA: TGTGCCAGCAGTACAGACAGGGCGAGAACTGAAGCTTTCTTT
CDR3 protein: CASSTDRARTEAFF

clone size: -
D gene: TRBD1
J gene: TRBJ1-5
V gene: TRBV12-5
CDR3 DNA: TGTGCTAGTGGTTTGGTAATGGGACAGACCAATCAGCCCCAGCATTTT
CDR3 protein: CASGLVMGQTNQPQHF

clone size: few
D gene: -
J gene: TRBJ2-3
V gene: TRBV21-1
CDR3 DNA: TGTGCCAGCAGCAAAGGGACATGCACAGATACGCAGTATTTT
CDR3 protein: CASSKGTCTDTQYF

clone size: -
D gene: TRBD1
J gene: TRBJ1-1
V gene: TRBV10-1
CDR3 DNA: TGCGCCACCACGACAGGGCTAAGCACTGAAGCTTTCTTT
CDR3 protein: CATTTGLSTEAFF

clone size: -
D gene: -
J gene: TRBJ1-4
V gene: TRBV5-4
CDR3 DNA: TGTGCCAGCAGCTTGCCGGGTATTGAAAAACTGTTTTTT
CDR3 protein: CASSLPGIEKLFF

clone size: -
D gene: -
J gene: TRBJ1-3
V gene: TRBV13
CDR3 DNA: TGTGCCAGCAGCCGGGGGGGGAACACCATATATTTT
CDR3 protein: CASSRGGNTIYF

clone size: -
D gene: -
J gene: TRBJ2-7
V gene: TRBV6-1
CDR3 DNA: TGTGCCAGCAGGACCGACGCGGTTGGCGAGCAGTACTTC
CDR3 protein: CASRTDAVGEQYF

clone size: few
D gene: -
J gene: TRBJ1-4
V gene: TRBV10-3
CDR3 DNA: TGTGCCATCAGTGACTCCCTTGATGAAAAACTGTTTTTT
CDR3 protein: CAISDSLDEKLFF

clone size: -
D gene: TRBD2
J gene: TRBJ2-5
V gene: TRBV18
CDR3 DNA: TGTGCCAGCTCACACCGCCTGGCTAGCGGGGGGGCCGCAGAGACCCAGTACTTC
CDR3 protein: CASSHRLASGGAAETQYF